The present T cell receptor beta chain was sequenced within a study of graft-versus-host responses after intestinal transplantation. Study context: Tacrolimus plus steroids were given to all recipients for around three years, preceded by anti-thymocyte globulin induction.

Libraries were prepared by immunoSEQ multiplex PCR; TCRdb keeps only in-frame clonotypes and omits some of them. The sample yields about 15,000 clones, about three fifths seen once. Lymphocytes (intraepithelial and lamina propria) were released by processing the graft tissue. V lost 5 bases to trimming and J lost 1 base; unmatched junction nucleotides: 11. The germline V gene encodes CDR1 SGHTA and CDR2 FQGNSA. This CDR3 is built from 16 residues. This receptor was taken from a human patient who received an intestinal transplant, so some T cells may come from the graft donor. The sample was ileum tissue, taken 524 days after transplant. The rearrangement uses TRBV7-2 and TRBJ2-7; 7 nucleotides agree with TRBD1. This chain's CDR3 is CASSAWETGDSYEQYF. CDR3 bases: TGTGCCAGCAGCGCCTGGGAAACAGGGGATTCCTACGAGCAGTACTTC.